This TCR beta chain was profiled in a study of T cell changes during pregnancy in multiple sclerosis (dated by TCRdb to between 2018 and 2020). Looking at the study overall: Changes in the T cell repertoire over the course of pregnancy were examined in this study in women with multiple sclerosis.

In this sample, this clone turned up a few times. It lacks a known antigen. There are no base qualities to consult, and no much larger clone falls within one base. CDR1 and CDR2 are drawn from the germline V gene (reference sequence): SEHNR, FQNEAQ. The CDR3 starts with the cysteine, ends with the phenylalanine, and has 14 residues. The kept DNA is CDR3 alone, 42 bases in frame from the first base. The V and J ends are trimmed by 5 bases and 6 bases, leaving 16 bases between them. Receptor amplification or capture employed the immunoSEQ multiplex PCR assay. Not all clones reach the TCRdb copy of this immuneACCESS table, which keeps in-frame sequences only. Checked studies attribute under half of the gap to unresolved V genes and leave the rest unexplained. This sample gives 34,000 or so clones in total; 90% of them show up just once. 4.5% to 5.5% of the sample belongs to the ten largest clones.

The V gene is TRBV7-9 and the J gene is TRBJ1-2, with TRBD1 as a weak D call on 6 bases. The clonotype originates from a female donor with multiple sclerosis, enrolled in a pregnancy study. The sample was CD8+ T cells from peripheral blood mononuclear cells, taken after pregnancy. DNA sequence: TGTGCCAGCAGCCAGGACAGCCCCGGGCATGGCTACACCTTC. Translated, this is CASSQDSPGHGYTF.